This T cell receptor beta chain was identified during a study of cytomegalovirus exposure and HLA in healthy donors (dated 2017 in TCRdb). With regard to the full study: An earlier analysis of approximately 600 of the donors reported 250 to 300 Gb of sequence data and 117 million unique TCR beta sequences from about 179 million T cells. Both class I and class II loci were covered by HLA typing, at four-digit resolution. Besides the first cohort of 500 to 700 subjects, a separate validation cohort made up of 120 different subjects was used. The T cell repertoires of several hundred subjects were profiled by immunosequencing and related to cytomegalovirus serostatus. An early release that covered about 600 HLA-typed donors contained 300 to 350 gigabases of sequencing data and 70 million to 100 million unique TCR sequences. To predict cytomegalovirus infection status, the study brought together high-throughput TCR immunosequencing, statistical association of individual TCRs with disease status, and machine learning. To decide whether each TCR beta V gene segment behaved as functional or pseudogenic, an earlier analysis of over 500 of the donors relied on high-throughput TCR beta sequencing. The number of donors typed differed by locus, with roughly 629-640 for A, B, C, DRB1 and DQB1, over 500 for DQA1, about 610 for DPA1, and some 470 for DPB1. To study patterns of TCR occurrence, a later analysis re-analyzed previously published TCR beta repertoires from 600 to 750 donors and added high-resolution HLA genotyping. All discovery cohort repertoires had been generated on a single sequencing platform. The study aimed to test whether cataloging public T cell receptors could reveal signatures of past pathogen exposure. Roughly five DR-DQ haplotypes were handled as single units for association and clustering because linkage in the cohort was strong. Of the 350 to 450 genotyped donors, approximately 83% fell in the genetic ancestry cluster associated with self-reported Caucasian donors. Rather than drawing on any new phenotypic data, the later analysis identified candidate immune exposures from TCR beta sequences and the way those sequences occurred across donors. On average, around 200,000 unique TCR beta nucleotide sequences were sequenced per donor among some 430 genotyped donors of the cohort, with about 17% of those sequences being non-productive. Genome-wide SNP genotypes for about three fifths of the roughly 700 donors were used in a later genetic analysis, which treated that subset as a discovery cohort. Alongside the repertoire data, information on donor age, sex, ethnicity and CMV serostatus was compiled. What the work shows at the level of the full study, not this receptor alone: Immune exposure information for the cohort was limited to CMV serostatus. In a later genetic analysis, fewer N-insertions in productive TCRs were reported among donors in an Asian-associated ancestry cluster than the roughly 710-donor mean. A few of the identified cytomegalovirus-associated TCR beta chains were confirmed in vitro to be specific for cytomegalovirus antigens. In a later analysis, most CMV-associated TCR beta chains were found to appear HLA-restricted, with HLA associations seemingly driven largely by CMV exposure. A cluster of highly shared sequence variants was judged likely to be a technical artifact of the sequencing pipeline. In this cohort, only TCR beta chains were sequenced, and detectable features were limited by the absence of alpha or paired-chain data. Linkage disequilibrium might explain the correlated functional status among segregating V segments, but an unknown experimental factor could not be ruled out. The classifier was reported to diagnose cytomegalovirus status with high specificity and sensitivity in both the original and validation cohorts. A later analysis associated some 17,000 TCR beta sequences with specific HLA alleles at a false discovery rate of 0.05. The 87-base-pair reads could not distinguish some IMGT-functional V segments, including TRBV6-2 and TRBV6-3, so those segments were excluded. The study gave a list of some 150 TCR beta chains associated with cytomegalovirus. Because some donors lacked HLA typing at each locus, the association tests relied only on the typed subset. Several of the top co-occurrence clusters appeared to be linked to parvovirus B19, influenza, CMV and Epstein-Barr virus, according to a later analysis. In an earlier analysis of more than 500 of the donors, most TCR beta V segments appeared in productive rearrangements about 90% or about 30% of the time, broadly matching IMGT annotations. According to a later analysis, TCR association rates differed among HLA loci, with DRB1 alleles showing the most associated TCRs and HLA-C alleles showing the fewest. The authors suggested that the approach could potentially be generalized to other disease states and immunological phenotypes. A further reported finding was that TCR beta sequences accurately predicted the HLA-A and HLA-B alleles for most subjects in the first cohort. Seventeen rarely observed V segments, including chromosome 9 orphons, were excluded from the earlier analysis of approximately 500 of the donors because counts were too low. Assigning TCR associations to individual alleles was difficult when HLA alleles, especially DR and DQ, strongly co-occurred. Sequencing depth was assumed to be roughly uniform across donors in the presence/absence analyses, though that assumption may not hold. In a later analysis, HLA-associated TCR beta chains showed more clonal expansion and lower generation probabilities than non-associated chains that were equally common. Across donors, most TCR sequences were observed very rarely, whereas some public TCRs were present in many individuals. An association between a missense DCLRE1C variant and V-gene and J-gene trimming of TCR beta chains was found in a later genetic analysis and replicated in an independent cohort.

Library creation used the immunoSEQ multiplex PCR assay. For the multiplex PCR, a mixture combining 60 forward primers for TCR Vbeta segments and 13 reverse primers for TCR Jbeta segments was used. The CDR3 region of rearranged TCR beta genes was amplified from genomic DNA with a multiplex PCR assay. On the Illumina HiSeq System, the amplified TCR beta libraries were sequenced as 87-base-pair reads. In the paper's pipeline: Across the roughly 640 repertoires, a later analysis counted tens of millions of unique TCR beta chains, 9.5 million to 12 million of which were shared by at least two donors. Raw reads were error-corrected and collapsed into unique sequences with a nearest-neighbor algorithm that merged closely related sequences to remove PCR and sequencing errors. To assign V, D and J gene segments, CDR3 sequences were aligned to IMGT reference sequences. Each retained sequence needed at least a six-nucleotide match to both a V gene segment and a J gene segment. Rearrangements were classified as productive when the CDR3 lacked stop codons and remained in frame with V and J, and all other rearrangements were classified as non-productive. Following IMGT convention, CDR3 was defined as the stretch from the second conserved V-encoded cysteine up to the conserved J-encoded phenylalanine. The earlier analysis of fewer than 700 of the donors excluded sequences that lacked an unambiguous match to a single V gene segment. In an earlier analysis of several hundred of the donors, V segments were called functional above 56.7% productive rearrangements and were called segregating when the between-donor standard deviation exceeded 5%. To diagnose cytomegalovirus status from the catalog of TCR beta chain sequences, a statistical classification framework was built. A later analysis assigned V and J genes by comparing TCR nucleotide sequences with IMGT/GENE-DB human TR gene sequences. The TCRdist pipeline was used in a later analysis to assign CDR3 sequences and most-parsimonious VDJ recombination scenarios. In a later analysis, every TCR beta chain was defined by the combination of its CDR3 amino acid sequence and its V-gene family, and reads without a unique V-gene family were dropped. To address suspected cross-contamination and a sequencing artifact, a later analysis removed 592 highly shared, low-generation-probability nucleotide sequences. In a later analysis, a clonal expansion index was calculated for each public chain from normalized within-repertoire ranks of inferred template counts. In a later analysis, generation probabilities were computed using a VDJ recombination model fitted to out-of-frame rearrangements, and the results were checked against IGoR. A later analysis scored TCR-TCR, TCR-HLA and TCR-CMV co-occurrence with hypergeometric tests, applying a repertoire-size bias correction to TCR pairs. False discovery rates were estimated in a later analysis by permuting HLA or CMV assignments 20 times. In a later analysis, co-occurring TCRs were grouped using DBSCAN, and TCRdist sequence similarity was added for clustering within HLA-allele-positive subsets. For co-occurrence clustering, repertoires with fewer than 30,000 or more than 120,000 public chains were excluded, along with 4 to 6 repertoires with anomalous nucleotide sharing. Drawn from immuneACCESS, this table holds only the in-frame rearrangements with V and J called that TCRdb kept. Clones are partly lost; checked studies trace under half to an unresolved V gene and leave the rest unexplained. D and trimming come from the DNA, and the V and J calls and clone size come from that table. The sample table shows around 170,000 clones, and about 82% are seen once. Together, the top ten hold roughly 1.5% of the sample.

Counted from cysteine to phenylalanine, this CDR3 has 15 amino acids. Only CDR3 DNA is held: 45 bases, read in frame from base 1. V gives up 0 bases and J gives up 2 bases, and the segment between their germline ends measures 9 bases. The germline V gene specifies SGDLS as CDR1 and YYNGEE as CDR2. This clone has just one count. What antigen it recognizes has not been identified. No much larger clonotype is one base removed from it; base qualities were not supplied. The cohort comprised 670 or so healthy bone marrow donors. All cohort members were sampled while nominally healthy, although unrecorded immune exposures were likely present. The donor tested CMV seronegative and was one of the 352 seronegative cohort members. A peripheral blood sample was provided by each donor, and peripheral blood mononuclear cells were used for TCR beta sequencing. Genomic DNA was extracted from the blood cell samples with the Qiagen DNeasy Blood Extraction Kit.

The sequenced sample consisted of PBMCs. The sequence derives from a young man in good health and CMV-seronegative. The sequence joins TRBV9 to TRBJ1-3; the D gene cannot be resolved reliably. The CDR3 sequence is CASSVATKAGNTIYF. The nucleotide sequence is TGTGCCAGCAGCGTAGCTACGAAAGCTGGAAACACCATATATTTT.